The 9 T cell receptor beta chains given below trace back to one sample, sequenced in a study of glioma-infiltrating T cells. TCR alpha and beta CDR3 regions were amplified from RNA using iRepertoire nested multiplex PCR. TCRdb reanalysed the multiplex PCR reads using MiXCR and keeps one entry per CDR3 protein. This sample carries roughly 350,000 distinct CDR3 sequences, less than 50% of them seen once, and the ten largest clones take 12%. Sequenced: glioma tissue, nonneoplastic brain tissue, or PBMCs (not recorded which). These receptor sequences come from a human donor with low-grade glioma or glioblastoma, undergoing nonglioma brain surgery, or in good health (not recorded which).

The chain employs TRBV12-3 or TRBV12-4 and TRBJ2-3; 7 bases fit TRBD2. The V and J ends lost 3 bases and 1 base, in that order; junction bases with no gene match: 4. The CDR3 runs to 15 residues. The DNA of the CDR3 is TGTGCCAGCAGTTTTCTCACTAGCGGCACAGATACGCAGTATTTT. It encodes CASSFLTSGTDTQYF.

Comments on this clonotype: The germline gene is not matched at one end of the junction; a read error may be the cause. This chain links TRBV6-5 with TRBJ2-3; 8 positions match TRBD1. The CDR3 covers 15 residues. CDR1 and CDR2 from the germline V gene are MNHEY and SVGAGI. The CDR3 bases are TGTGCCATCAGTGAGTTCAGGACAGGGAGAGATACGCAGTATTTT. This gives the protein CAISEFRTGRDTQYF.

The chain has TRBV7-8 and TRBJ2-7; D is unresolved. Germline loops: CDR1 SGHVS, CDR2 FQNEAQ. Trimming pared 8 bases from V and 6 bases from J, leaving 8 bases between. This CDR3 is 10 amino acids long. The chain's CDR3 is CASGFGEQYF. CDR3 sequence (DNA): TGTGCCAGCGGGTTCGGCGAGCAGTACTTC.

The table lists this clonotype with a few counts. V gene TRBV19 combines with J gene TRBJ2-1, with D maybe TRBD2 (6 bases). The CDR3 consists of 17 residues. CDR1 and CDR2 (germline): LNHDA, SQIVND (reference sequence). Trimming took off 6 bases at V and 0 bases at J, with 18 bases between the two ends. CDR3 sequence: CASSIRRTTVSYNEQFF. For the CDR3, the DNA is TGTGCCAGTAGCATCCGAAGGACTACCGTCTCCTACAATGAGCAGTTCTTC.

Turning to this clonotype: This sequence may be a read error, since a much larger clone differs from it by one base. J is TRBJ2-2 and V is TRBV6-5; 7 bases are shared with TRBD1. The CDR3 contains 13 residues. Trimming at V came to 4 bases and at J to 6 bases, leaving 2 bases not matched to a gene. Germline CDR1 reads MNHEY; CDR2 reads SVGAGI. The DNA of the CDR3 is TGTGCCAGCAGTTGCCAGGGGGCCGGGGAGCTGTTTTTT. Its protein is CASSCQGAGELFF.

In this sample, this clonotype turned up a few times. This chain links TRBV6-1 with TRBJ1-5; D possibly corresponds to TRBD1 (5 bases). Germline CDR1 is MNHNS and CDR2 is SASEGT. V was clipped by 6 bases and J by 3 bases, with 15 bases between them. The CDR3 spans 15 residues. The DNA of the CDR3 is TGTGCCAGCAGCCTCGGGGCAGTGGACAATCAGCCCCAGCATTTT. As protein: CASSLGAVDNQPQHF.

The chain is built from TRBV19 and TRBJ2-6; D ambiguous. Germline V CDR1 and CDR2: LNHDA, SQIVND (reference sequence). V lost 5 bases and J 0 bases, leaving 5 bases between the germline ends. The CDR3 sequence is 14 residues long. CDR3 loop: CASSSDSGANVLTF. The DNA of the CDR3 is TGTGCCAGTAGTTCAGACTCTGGGGCCAACGTCCTGACTTTC.

This clonotype was detected a few times. This chain joins TRBV4-2 and TRBJ2-2; the D gene could be TRBD1 or TRBD2 (5 bases each). Germline CDR1 and CDR2: LGHNA and YNFKEQ. The CDR3 loop spans 16 amino acids. Trimming left V 4 bases short and J 0 bases short, with 12 bases between. This CDR3 is CASSPFQGPNTGELFF. DNA of the CDR3: TGTGCCAGCAGCCCCTTCCAGGGACCGAACACCGGGGAGCTGTTTTTT.

Only a few counts were recorded for this clonotype. The chain joins TRBV14 to TRBJ2-7; D call uncertain. Germline values: CDR1 SGHDN, CDR2 FVKESK. V lost 3 bases and J lost 2, with 11 bases in between. CDR3 length: 14 residues. The CDR3 DNA is TGTGCCAGCAGCCAGCTTCCCAGTCCCTACGAGCAGTACTTC. Translation gives CASSQLPSPYEQYF.